This T cell receptor beta chain was identified in a study of blood T cell repertoires in COVID-19 (dated by TCRdb to 2018 to 2020). Background on the whole study: Samples from collaborators originated in the United States, Italy and Spain and spanned both the acute and convalescent phases of COVID-19. The prospective study material was composed of cDNA or gDNA derived from T cells, B-cell-depleted T cells, or PBMCs. Subjects who had been exposed to COVID-19, were actively infected with it, or had recovered from it provided the deeply sampled blood TCRbeta repertoires that made up the dataset. A freely available public database, intended as a resource for researchers studying the immune response to SARS-CoV-2, is where the repertoires were released. The samples were drawn from the first 160 participants of the ongoing ImmuneRACE study and from some 1,300 subjects provided by 6 global collaborators. Sample metadata almost always included a de-identified subject ID, COVID-19 status, age in years and sex. Where available, HLA class I and class II types were obtained from metadata supplied by the sample provider rather than from assay-based typing. Results the study describes overall, beyond this receptor: Clinical and demographic metadata were provided uncurated, with the amount varying by source and participant.

V loses 4 bases at its end and J loses 9 bases; junction bases beyond the gene matches: 8. The CDR3 covers 15 residues, taking in both the cysteine and the phenylalanine. Left in the record is the CDR3 DNA by itself, 45 bases read in frame from the first base. CDR1 and CDR2, per the germline V gene (reference sequence), are LGHDT and YNNKEL. Comments on this clone: Its binding antigen is unknown. The record has no base qualities; no much larger clone is one base away.

Whole blood was collected in K2EDTA tubes by collaborating institutions according to the institutions' own protocols. Collaborator samples were shipped for TCRbeta analysis as frozen whole blood, isolated PBMCs, or DNA extracted from either sample type. The immunoSEQ Assay, a bias-controlled multiplex PCR, was used to amplify TCRbeta CDR3 regions from genomic DNA. In the paper's pipeline: Within the assay, amplification of reference gene primers was used to estimate how many nucleated cells each sample contained. Sequence reads were collapsed and filtered to measure the absolute abundance of every unique TCRbeta CDR3 rearrangement. Productive Simpson clonality was computed per sample as the square root of Simpson's diversity index over productive rearrangements. TCRdb's version of the immuneACCESS table is confined to in-frame rearrangements and falls short of the full clone set. An unresolved V gene accounts for under half of the shortfall where checked; the remainder is of unknown origin. Clone size and V and J calls were adopted from that table, with D and trimming inferred from the DNA. The sample table contains about 210,000 clones; only one count was recorded for approximately 90% of them. In total, the top ten clones hold 1.2% of the sample.

Recombination joined TRBV3-1 (or the pseudogene TRBV3-2) with TRBJ2-1; TRBD2 fits 11 bases in the junction. The sequence was collected from a man aged 25 to 45 with acute or convalescent COVID-19. The material sequenced was peripheral blood. The sequenced DNA is TGTGCCAGCAGCCTCCGTAGCGGGAGGGGTGGTGAGCAGTTCTTC. It translates as CASSLRSGRGGEQFF.